The 24 T cell receptor beta chains given below trace back to one sample, sequenced in a study of blood T cell repertoires in COVID-19. Sequencing was performed with immunoSEQ multiplex PCR; in TCRdb, only in-frame clones are kept and a portion is missing. This table has under 150,000 clones, more than 80% appearing once. Sequencing input: peripheral blood. These receptor sequences come from a woman aged 55-70 years with COVID-19, enrolled during active disease.

This rearrangement joins TRBV4-3 to TRBJ2-3; 9 bases match TRBD1. From germline, CDR1 is LGHNA and CDR2 YSLEER. The V gene end was trimmed by 1 base and the J gene end by 6 bases; junction bases not matched to a gene: 5. The CDR3 loop spans 15 amino acids. The CDR3 nucleotides are TGCGCCAGCAGCCAAGTAGGGACAGGGACCGATACGCAGTATTTT. This gives the protein CASSQVGTGTDTQYF.

This rearrangement joins TRBV5-4 to TRBJ1-1; 7 nucleotides align to TRBD1. Per germline, CDR1 SGHNT and CDR2 YYREEE (reference sequence). The CDR3 runs to 14 residues. J gave up 5 bases and V 0 bases, and 4 bases lay outside the gene matches. The CDR3 nucleotides are TGTGCCAGCAGCTTGGATACAGGGGCGACTGAAGCTTTCTTT. Its protein product is CASSLDTGATEAFF.

This clone has just one count. The rearrangement joins TRBV27 to TRBJ2-1; 9 bases match TRBD1. This CDR3 has 17 amino acids. Trimming took 6 bases from V and 5 from J; bases not matched to a gene: 14. The germline V gene encodes CDR1 MNHEY and CDR2 SMNVEV (reference sequence). The CDR3 bases are TGTGCCAGCAGGGAAATACCGGGACAGGGATCTCACAATGAGCAGTTCTTC. Its protein product is CASREIPGQGSHNEQFF.

This chain uses TRBV18 with TRBJ1-4; the D is unclear. Trimming took off 2 bases at V and 0 bases at J, with 4 bases between the two ends. The CDR3 totals 14 residues. Germline V gene lookup returns CDR1 KGHSH and CDR2 LQKENI. As DNA, the CDR3 is TGTGCCAGCTCACCAGCAGCAACTAATGAAAAACTGTTTTTT. This codes for CASSPAATNEKLFF.

The chain has TRBV2 and TRBJ2-3; TRBD2 might be the D (9 bases). In germline, CDR1 is SNHLY, CDR2 FYNNEI. V was clipped by 10 bases and J by 4 bases, with 21 bases between them. This CDR3 spans 15 amino acids. The CDR3 loop is CATPSGARGPDTQYF. CDR3 coding DNA: TGTGCCACCCCTAGCGGGGCCAGGGGGCCAGATACGCAGTATTTT.

This rearrangement joins TRBV6-5 to TRBJ1-1, with D unresolved. Trimming took off 0 bases at V and 0 bases at J, with 8 bases between the two ends. The germline CDR1 and CDR2 sequences are MNHEY and SVGAGI. CDR3 size: 15 residues. The CDR3 protein is CASSYSAELNTEAFF. As DNA, the CDR3 is TGTGCCAGCAGTTACTCGGCGGAGTTGAACACTGAAGCTTTCTTT.

The chain employs TRBV4-1 and TRBJ1-5; TRBD1 matches at 8 bases. Per germline, CDR1 MGHRA and CDR2 YSYEKL. Unmatched junction bases numbered 3, after V lost 3 bases and J lost 2 bases. This CDR3 has 15 amino acids. The CDR3 spells CASSHAQGGNQPQHF. The CDR3 DNA reads as TGCGCCAGCAGCCACGCACAGGGGGGCAATCAGCCCCAGCATTTT.

The genes are TRBV11-3 and TRBJ2-3; D may be TRBD2 (6 bases). The V end lost 0 bases, the J end lost 5 bases, and 12 bases lay between the germline ends. CDR3 length: 15 residues. The germline gives CDR1 SGHNT, CDR2 YENEEA. CDR3 region: CASSLEAGLEDTQYF. As DNA, the CDR3 is TGTGCCAGCAGCTTAGAGGCGGGGCTCGAAGATACGCAGTATTTT.

J is TRBJ2-1 and V is TRBV5-5; TRBD1 aligns across 9 bases. Germline-derived CDR1 and CDR2 are SGHKS and YYEKEE (reference sequence). The CDR3 length is 13 residues. Trimming removed 4 bases from V and 8 bases from J; junction bases left unmatched: 4. The CDR3 spells CASSRDRDYEQFF. The CDR3 DNA follows: TGTGCCAGCAGCAGGGACAGGGACTATGAGCAGTTCTTC.

The rearrangement uses TRBV20-1 and TRBJ1-1, with D hard to call. The ends were cut back, 4 bases at V and 1 base at J, with 4 bases in the middle. From germline, CDR1 is DFQATT and CDR2 SNEGSKA (reference sequence). The CDR3 spans 11 residues. The chain's CDR3 is CSATGNTEAFF. CDR3 bases: TGCAGTGCTACAGGGAACACTGAAGCTTTCTTT.

The rearrangement joins TRBV29-1 to TRBJ1-1; D gene ambiguous. Germline-derived CDR1 and CDR2 are SQVTM and ANQGSEA. The CDR3 has 13 residues. Trimming removed 1 base from V and 0 bases from J, with 6 bases in between. The CDR3 coding sequence is TGCAGCGTTGAAGGGCAGATGAACACTGAAGCTTTCTTT. It codes for CSVEGQMNTEAFF.

The rearrangement uses TRBV6-5 and TRBJ1-2; 9 positions agree with TRBD1. Germline V CDR1 and CDR2: MNHEY, SVGAGI. This CDR3 is built from 15 residues. V trimming: 7 bases; J trimming: 5 bases; junction bases outside the gene matches: 11. The CDR3 here is CASTPNTGTGYGYTF. CDR3 in DNA: TGTGCCAGCACCCCAAATACCGGGACAGGGTATGGCTACACCTTC.

The V call is TRBV6-5, the J call TRBJ2-7; D unclear. The CDR3 is 14 residues long. CDR1 is MNHEY and CDR2 is SVGAGI in the germline V gene. Trimming left V 2 bases short and J 3 bases short, with 11 bases between. The CDR3 DNA reads TGTGCCAGCAGTTACGCTATTAGTTACTACGAGCAGTACTTC. Translating gives CASSYAISYYEQYF.

V is TRBV5-5 and J is TRBJ2-7; tentative D call: TRBD2 (6 bases). The CDR3 is 16 residues long. The ends were cut back, 0 bases at V and 2 bases at J, with 15 bases in the middle. Germline CDR1 is SGHKS and CDR2 is YYEKEE (reference sequence). The chain's CDR3 is CASSLVGGTEAYEQYF. The CDR3, as DNA: TGTGCCAGCAGCTTGGTAGGCGGGACGGAAGCCTACGAGCAGTACTTC.

The V and J genes are TRBV11-2 and TRBJ2-5; 11 bases are shared with TRBD2. The V and J ends lost 5 bases and 5 bases, in that order; junction bases with no gene match: 10. CDR1 SGHAT and CDR2 FQNNGV come from the germline V gene. The CDR3 totals 16 residues. In DNA form, the CDR3 reads TGTGCCAGCAGCCTCCTTTTAGCGGGGGGGCTGGAGACCCAGTACTTC. Translating it yields CASSLLLAGGLETQYF.

The rearrangement joins TRBV19 to TRBJ1-1; no definite D call. CDR3 length: 13 residues. In germline, CDR1 is LNHDA, CDR2 SQIVND (reference sequence). V dropped 7 bases and J dropped 1 base, with 10 bases sitting between them. The CDR3 region is CASTATANTEAFF. Written as DNA, the CDR3 is TGTGCCAGTACTGCTACCGCGAACACTGAAGCTTTCTTT.

This chain uses TRBV6-5 with TRBJ2-1; D is unclear. CDR1 MNHEY and CDR2 SVGAGI come from the germline V gene. Trimming cost V 7 bases and J 8 bases, with 12 bases left between them. This CDR3 is built from 12 residues. The CDR3: CASTLTFDEQFF. The CDR3 region has the DNA TGTGCCAGCACGCTCACTTTCGATGAGCAGTTCTTC.

V usage is TRBV6-5 and J usage is TRBJ2-2; 8 bases are a match to TRBD1. Germline CDR1 reads MNHEY; CDR2 reads SVGAGI. The CDR3 length is 15 residues. V lost 7 bases, J lost 2 bases, and 6 bases stayed unmatched. In DNA form, the CDR3 reads TGTGCCAGCACCAAGGGACAGGCAAACACCGGGGAGCTGTTTTTT. Its protein is CASTKGQANTGELFF.

The chain joins TRBV5-4 to TRBJ2-2; D possibly corresponds to TRBD2 (6 bases). The CDR3 runs to 14 residues. In germline, CDR1 is SGHNT, CDR2 YYREEE (reference sequence). Trimming left V 10 bases short and J 1 base short, with 14 bases between. Here the CDR3 DNA reads TGTGCCTATGGAGGGCAGTGGAACACCGGGGAGCTGTTTTTT. The encoded protein is CAYGGQWNTGELFF. Combining the CDR3 with reference TRBV5-4 and TRBJ2-2 gives the whole variable domain ETGVTQSPTHLIKTRGQQVTLRCSSQSGHNTVSWYQQALGQGPQFIFQYYREEENGRGNFPPRFSGLQFPNYSSELNVNALELDDSALYLCAYGGQWNTGELFFGEGSRLTVL.

Regarding this clone: The junction differs from germline at one of its ends, possibly a read error. The rearrangement links TRBV7-8 to TRBJ1-6; no firm D call. Germline assignment: CDR1 SGHVS and CDR2 FQNEAQ. CDR3 length: 15 residues. The CDR3 DNA follows: TGTGCCAGCAGCTTAGGCAGATACTATAATTCACCCCCCCACTTT. Protein product: CASSLGRYYNSPPHF.

This chain links TRBV5-4 with TRBJ1-1; 7 bases match TRBD1. This CDR3 comprises 12 residues. J lost 7 bases, V lost 3 bases, and 3 bases had no gene match. From germline, CDR1 is SGHNT and CDR2 YYREEE (reference sequence). The CDR3: CASSYGQVEAFF. The CDR3 DNA reads as TGTGCCAGCAGCTACGGACAGGTTGAAGCTTTCTTT.

The V and J genes are TRBV24-1 and TRBJ2-5, with 8 positions matching TRBD1. CDR3 size: 14 residues. V lost 2 bases, J lost 7 bases, and 5 bases stayed unmatched. In germline, CDR1 is KGHDR, CDR2 SFDVKD. CDR3 nucleotide sequence: TGTGCCACCAGTGATTCCGGACAGGGCGTGACCCAGTACTTC. It yields the protein CATSDSGQGVTQYF.

Many counts were recorded for this clone. The rearrangement uses TRBV11-1 and TRBJ2-5, with a possible D match to TRBD2 (5 bases). CDR1 and CDR2 (germline): SGHAT, FQDESV (reference sequence). Trimming removed 1 base from V and 1 base from J, with 7 bases in between. The CDR3 is 14 amino acids. As DNA, the CDR3 is TGTGCCAGCAGCTTAGGAGGGTCCCAAGAGACCCAGTACTTC. Translation gives CASSLGGSQETQYF.

V gene TRBV5-6 combines with J gene TRBJ1-5; possibly TRBD1 for D (5 bases). The CDR3 extends over 14 amino acids. V dropped 4 bases and J dropped 8 bases, with 16 bases sitting between them. The germline CDR1 and CDR2 sequences are SGHDT and YYEEEE. The CDR3 protein is CASSLVPTEEPQHF. The DNA for the CDR3 is TGTGCCAGCAGCCTGGTACCGACAGAGGAGCCCCAGCATTTT.